This TCR beta chain was identified in a study of blood T cell repertoires in COVID-19. For the study at large: Acute and convalescent COVID-19 specimens originated in the United States, Italy and Spain. T cells, B-cell-depleted T cells, or PBMCs provided the cDNA or gDNA that served as material.

Germline loops: CDR1 SGHDT, CDR2 YYEEEE. This CDR3 is 17 amino acids long. V gave up 5 bases and J gave up 1 base; unmatched junction bases: 13. Authors' data handling: Cell counts per sample came from amplifying reference gene primers. Sequencing was performed with immunoSEQ multiplex PCR; in TCRdb, only in-frame clones are kept and a portion is missing. The V and J calls and clone size come from that table; D and trimming were worked out from the DNA. The repertoire holds 88,000 or so clones, with roughly 77% as singletons. The receptor was derived from a human donor in a cohort sampled during active COVID-19. This chain connects TRBV5-6 to TRBJ2-3, with 7 bases that match TRBD2. Sequences were obtained from peripheral blood. The CDR3 DNA is TGTGCCAGCAGTGGGGGGGTGCGGGAGCTGGGCACAGATACGCAGTATTTT. Encoded protein: CASSGGVRELGTDTQYF.